The 27 T cell receptor beta chains listed next were all sequenced from one sample in a study of CD8 T cells in ankylosing spondylitis. TCRdb processed the 5' RACE reads anew with MiXCR; each CDR3 protein has one entry. The data hold 150,000 to 200,000 distinct CDR3 sequences, with roughly 18% observed a single time. Input material: blood, either unsorted or a sorted T cell fraction (not recorded which). All receptors come from a male donor with ankylosing spondylitis or in good health (not recorded which).

The chain couples TRBV12-3 or TRBV12-4 to TRBJ1-5; D perhaps matches TRBD1 (5 bases). V dropped 5 bases and J dropped 6 bases, with 14 bases sitting between them. CDR3 size: 14 residues. CDR3 DNA: TGTGCCAGCAGTCAAACGGCAGGGCGTCAGCCCCAGCATTTT. Amino acids: CASSQTAGRQPQHF.

This clonotype has just a few counts. This rearrangement joins TRBV19 to TRBJ2-2, with D possibly TRBD1 on 6 matching bases. The germline V and J ends were trimmed by 7 bases and 1 base, with 13 bases remaining between them. The CDR3 is made up of 15 amino acids. Germline-derived CDR1 and CDR2 are LNHDA and SQIVND (reference sequence). The CDR3 coding sequence is TGTGCCAGTACTCCGACACAGGGGAACACCGGGGAGCTGTTTTTT. Translated, it gives CASTPTQGNTGELFF.

The V gene is TRBV10-3, the J gene TRBJ1-2; D unclear. Trimming pared 3 bases from V and 4 bases from J, leaving 15 bases between. This CDR3 region has 15 residues. The germline gives CDR1 ENHRY, CDR2 SYGVKD. The CDR3 loop reads CAISDSSNRGYGYTF. DNA of the CDR3: TGTGCCATCAGTGACTCCTCCAACCGGGGCTATGGCTACACCTTC.

The V call is TRBV29-1, the J call TRBJ2-7, with 7 bases lining up with TRBD1. The CDR3 spans 12 residues. The V and J ends lost 7 bases and 3 bases, in that order; junction bases with no gene match: 6. Germline V gene sequence: CDR1 SQVTM, CDR2 ANQGSEA. CDR3 nucleotide sequence: TGCAGCGCTAGGGACAGTGGCTACGAGCAGTACTTC. Translation: CSARDSGYEQYF.

J is TRBJ2-5 and V is TRBV9, with D perhaps TRBD1 (7 bases). The length of the CDR3 is 16 residues. Germline V gene lookup returns CDR1 SGDLS and CDR2 YYNGEE. Trimming removed 0 bases at V and 2 bases at J, with 14 bases between. In nucleotides, the CDR3 is TGTGCCAGCAGCGTAGGCGGCGGGACAGTTCAAGAGACCCAGTACTTC. Residues: CASSVGGGTVQETQYF.

The J gene is TRBJ1-4, the V gene TRBV6-5; D not certain. V was cut by 6 bases and J by 8 bases, with 16 bases left in between. CDR3 length: 14 amino acids. Germline CDR1 and CDR2: MNHEY and SVGAGI. CDR3 protein: CASRRSSPGEKLFF. CDR3 DNA sequence: TGTGCCAGCAGGCGGTCCTCCCCGGGGGAAAAACTGTTTTTT.

This clonotype was recorded a few times. The V and J genes are TRBV20-1 and TRBJ2-7; TRBD2 agrees at 10 bases. The CDR3 extends over 12 amino acids. V shed 7 bases, J shed 3 bases, and the junction held 3 bases outside the gene matches. Germline values: CDR1 DFQATT, CDR2 SNEGSKA (reference sequence). The DNA of the CDR3 is TGCAGTGGACTAGCGGGCTACTACGAGCAGTACTTC. Translation gives CSGLAGYYEQYF.

The V call is TRBV5-1, the J call TRBJ2-3; no firm D call. The ends were cut back, 0 bases at V and 2 bases at J, with 10 bases in the middle. CDR1 and CDR2 from the germline V gene are SGHRS and YFSETQ. The CDR3 is 15 amino acids. The CDR3 here is CASSLADSNTDTQYF. The CDR3 DNA is TGCGCCAGCAGCTTGGCCGACTCTAACACAGATACGCAGTATTTT. The whole variable domain, filled in from reference TRBV5-1 and TRBJ2-3, reads KAGVTQTPRYLIKTRGQQVTLSCSPISGHRSVSWYQQTPGQGLQFLFEYFSETQRNKGNFPGRFSGRQFSNSRSEMNVSTLELGDSALYLCASSLADSNTDTQYFGPGTRLTVL.

The table lists this clonotype with a few counts. The chain combines TRBV5-1 with TRBJ2-1; no definite D call. V shed 3 bases and J shed 8 bases, with 24 bases lying between them. CDR3 size: 17 residues. The V gene's germline CDR1 is SGHRS and CDR2 YFSETQ. The CDR3 DNA is TGCGCCAGCAGCTCCCTAGTGGGAACCGTACAGATCGATGAGCAGTTCTTC. Translating it yields CASSSLVGTVQIDEQFF.

The genes are TRBV7-2 and TRBJ2-5, with D tentatively TRBD1 or TRBD2 (5 bases each). V was clipped by 2 bases and J by 7 bases, with 20 bases between them. The CDR3 is 16 residues long. From germline, CDR1 is SGHTA and CDR2 FQGNSA. The CDR3 loop reads CASSLWVGESTGTQYF. DNA of the CDR3: TGTGCCAGCAGCTTATGGGTGGGGGAGTCCACCGGGACCCAGTACTTC.

J is TRBJ2-7 and V is TRBV18; 9 bases map to TRBD2. V lost 6 bases to trimming and J lost 6 bases; unmatched junction nucleotides: 12. The CDR3 contains 15 residues. Per germline, CDR1 KGHSH and CDR2 LQKENI. CDR3 DNA: TGTGCCAGCTCTGACACTAGCGGGCGCACAAGCGAGCAGTACTTC. Its protein is CASSDTSGRTSEQYF. Together with reference TRBV18 and TRBJ2-7, the CDR3 gives the full variable domain: NAGVMQNPRHLVRRRGQEARLRCSPMKGHSHVYWYRQLPEEGLKFMVYLQKENIIDESGMPKERFSAEFPKEGPSILRIQQVVRGDSAAYFCASSDTSGRTSEQYFGPGTRLTVT.

This clonotype appeared many times. This chain uses TRBV19 with TRBJ2-2; D not resolved. Germline V gene lookup returns CDR1 LNHDA and CDR2 SQIVND (reference sequence). V lost 4 bases to trimming and J lost 6 bases, with 6 bases between them. The CDR3 has 12 amino acids. CDR3 loop: CASSTGAGELFF. In nucleotides, the CDR3 is TGTGCCAGTAGTACTGGTGCCGGGGAGCTGTTTTTT.

This clonotype was seen repeatedly, ten times or more. The rearrangement joins TRBV5-6 to TRBJ2-3; the match to TRBD2 covers 14 bases. The CDR3 extends over 17 amino acids. Losses at the gene ends were 4 bases for V and 2 bases for J; bases not matched to a gene: 6. From germline, CDR1 is SGHDT and CDR2 YYEEEE. The CDR3 loop is CASSLGLAGGVTDTQYF. The CDR3 DNA sequence: TGTGCCAGCAGCCTAGGACTAGCGGGAGGTGTCACAGATACGCAGTATTTT.

The chain is built from TRBV4-2 and TRBJ2-2; D remains ambiguous. The CDR3 sequence is 14 residues long. Germline lookup yields CDR1 LGHNA and CDR2 YNFKEQ. Trimming left V 0 bases short and J 5 bases short, with 7 bases between. The DNA of the CDR3 is TGTGCCAGCAGCCAAGAATACACGACCGGGGAGCTGTTTTTT. This gives the protein CASSQEYTTGELFF.

The chain uses TRBV29-1 and TRBJ2-5; TRBD2 matches at 9 bases. The germline V gene has CDR1 SQVTM and CDR2 ANQGSEA. Trimming at V came to 8 bases and at J to 3 bases, leaving 7 bases not matched to a gene. The CDR3 extends over 13 amino acids. CDR3 bases: TGCAGCACCGGCCTAGCGGGAAAAGAGACCCAGTACTTC. Protein sequence: CSTGLAGKETQYF.

V gene TRBV10-1 combines with J gene TRBJ2-1, with TRBD2 matching over 15 bases. With V trimmed by 7 bases and J by 7 bases, 8 bases remained unmatched. CDR3 length equals 16 residues. Per germline, CDR1 WNHNN and CDR2 SYGVQD (reference sequence). This chain's CDR3 is CASNPGLAGGRNEQFF. In DNA form, the CDR3 reads TGCGCCAGCAACCCGGGACTAGCGGGAGGTAGGAATGAGCAGTTCTTC.

This clonotype was found many times. The chain uses TRBV10-3 and TRBJ1-4; tentatively, D is TRBD1 (5 bases). Between the trimmed V and J ends, which lost 7 bases and 7 bases, there was a span of 13 bases. Germline values: CDR1 ENHRY, CDR2 SYGVKD. There are 13 residues in the CDR3. The CDR3 spells CAITGSQGEKLFF. CDR3 nucleotide sequence: TGTGCCATCACCGGAAGTCAGGGTGAAAAACTGTTTTTT.

This clonotype was counted ten times or more. The V and J genes are TRBV12-5 and TRBJ1-1; 8 nucleotides line up with TRBD1. The J segment lost 5 bases and the V segment lost 11 bases, leaving 10 bases of the junction unmatched. The CDR3 totals 13 residues. In germline, CDR1 is LGHNT, CDR2 FRNRAP. The CDR3 is CAGLTGAETEAFF. The CDR3, as DNA: TGTGCTGGACTGACAGGGGCCGAGACTGAAGCTTTCTTT.

This rearrangement joins TRBV2 to TRBJ1-2, with D tentatively TRBD1 (6 bases). Germline CDR1 SNHLY, CDR2 FYNNEI. The length of the CDR3 is 14 residues. V was trimmed by 7 bases and J by 3 bases, leaving 15 bases between them. CDR3 DNA sequence: TGTGCCAGCATAGTCGGGCCAGGGGACTATGGCTACACCTTC. Translating it yields CASIVGPGDYGYTF. Filled out from reference TRBV2 and TRBJ1-2, the complete variable domain reads EPEVTQTPSHQVTQMGQEVILRCVPISNHLYFYWYRQILGQKVEFLVSFYNNEISEKSEIFDDQFSVERPDGSNFTLKIRSTKLEDSAMYFCASIVGPGDYGYTFGSGTRLTVV.

This clonotype was counted ten times or more. The rearrangement uses TRBV5-1 and TRBJ2-1; D is unclear. From germline, CDR1 is SGHRS and CDR2 YFSETQ. The CDR3 totals 13 residues. Trimming removed 5 bases from V and 6 bases from J, with 12 bases in between. The DNA of the CDR3 is TGCGCCAGCAGATTCCGGATTGTCAATGAGCAGTTCTTC. Protein: CASRFRIVNEQFF.

This clonotype showed up just a few times. This chain connects TRBV20-1 to TRBJ2-7; possible D gene TRBD1, 6 bases. CDR3 length equals 14 residues. CDR1 and CDR2 from the germline V gene are DFQATT and SNEGSKA (reference sequence). Trimming took 6 bases from V and 6 from J, leaving 21 bases between them. The CDR3, as DNA: TGCAGTGCCAAACGGGTACAGGGCTCGGGCGAGCAGTACTTC. Its translation: CSAKRVQGSGEQYF.

This clonotype was seen ten or more times. The chain links TRBV25-1 to TRBJ1-1, with D tentatively TRBD1 (5 bases). Between the trimmed V and J ends, which lost 6 bases and 1 base, there was a span of 9 bases. The CDR3 totals 13 residues. Germline loops: CDR1 MGHDK, CDR2 SYGVNS. This CDR3 is CASRGTANTEAFF. Written as DNA, the CDR3 is TGTGCCAGCAGGGGGACGGCGAACACTGAAGCTTTCTTT.

The gene calls are TRBV28 and TRBJ2-7, with a tentative D call TRBD2 (6 bases). Between the trimmed V and J ends, which lost 10 bases and 2 bases, there was a span of 15 bases. Germline V gene sequence: CDR1 MDHEN, CDR2 SYDVKM. This CDR3 comprises 13 residues. The CDR3 DNA sequence: TGTGCCACCCTCGGGAGTCTCGCCTACGAGCAGTACTTC. As protein: CATLGSLAYEQYF.

This clonotype has ten or more counts. The chain combines TRBV4-1 with TRBJ2-3, with 10 bases matching TRBD1. This CDR3 region has 16 residues. In germline, CDR1 is MGHRA, CDR2 YSYEKL. V dropped 3 bases and J dropped 6; count of bases not matched to a gene: 9. CDR3 sequence reads: CASSHPPRDRGDTQYF. The CDR3 coding sequence is TGCGCCAGCAGCCACCCGCCGAGGGACAGGGGCGATACGCAGTATTTT.

Many counts were recorded for this clonotype. The V gene is TRBV3-1, the J gene TRBJ2-1; weak D call: TRBD1 (5 bases). The CDR3 is 13 residues long. Germline lookup yields CDR1 LGHDT and CDR2 YNNKEL (reference sequence). The V end was cut by 4 bases, the J end by 4 bases, with 8 bases between. The CDR3 spells CASSRDRYNEQFF. The DNA for the CDR3 is TGTGCCAGCAGCCGTGACAGATACAATGAGCAGTTCTTC.

This clonotype was seen more than once but under ten times. V and J are TRBV2 and TRBJ2-7, with TRBD2 as a possible D gene (5 bases). V gave up 8 bases and J gave up 8 bases, with 10 bases separating them. The CDR3 length is 10 residues. Germline CDR1 is SNHLY and CDR2 is FYNNEI. The CDR3 protein is CASVGVQQYF. CDR3 coding DNA: TGTGCCAGCGTGGGAGTTCAGCAGTACTTC.

This clonotype was seen at least ten times. The chain carries TRBV5-1 and TRBJ1-1; 7 bases match TRBD1. CDR1 is SGHRS, CDR2 YFSETQ, per germline. V shed 4 bases and J 4 bases; nucleotides not matched to a gene: 7. CDR3 size: 14 residues. CDR3 residues: CASSPRPGGTEAFF. CDR3 DNA: TGCGCCAGCAGCCCCCGCCCAGGGGGCACTGAAGCTTTCTTT.